This T cell receptor (beta chain) derives from a study of glioma-infiltrating T cells. Using RNA template, CDR3s of TCR alpha and beta were amplified with iRepertoire arm-PCR. For one-step reverse transcription and amplification, about 85-400 ng of tissue mRNA or PBMC total RNA was used. TCRdb analysed the multiplex PCR reads with MiXCR anew, one entry per CDR3 protein. The repertoire includes around 350,000 distinct CDR3 sequences, 35% to 45% of them detected once, and 12% sits in the top ten. The CDR3 sequence is 16 residues long. The germline gives CDR1 LGHDT, CDR2 YNNKEL (reference sequence). In the case of this clonotype: The junction departs from germline at one end; a sequencing error may be responsible.

Sequenced sample: glioma tissue, nonneoplastic brain tissue, or PBMCs (not recorded which). The J gene is TRBJ2-1, the V gene TRBV3-1, with a possible D match to TRBD2 (5 bases). This TCR was recovered from a human donor with low-grade glioma or glioblastoma, undergoing nonglioma brain surgery, or in good health (not recorded which). The CDR3 DNA sequence: TGTGCCAGCGGCCAAGATAGCCCGGACTTCTACAATGAGCAGTTCTTC. Translated, it gives CASGQDSPDFYNEQFF.